Detailed here is one T cell receptor beta chain. Study processing details: Researchers report that nucleated cell counts were estimated from reference gene primer amplification. Only in-frame clones appear in the TCRdb table, and some are missing; sequencing was by immunoSEQ multiplex PCR. Clone size and the V and J calls come from that table; the DNA yielded D and trimming. The table records about 190,000 clones, roughly 80% of them present only once. The data belong to a study of blood T cell repertoires in COVID-19. At the level of the study: Donors in the United States, Italy and Spain gave samples during acute or convalescent COVID-19. T cells, B-cell-depleted T cells, or PBMCs provided the cDNA or gDNA that served as material.

Germline CDR1 reads SGHDT; CDR2 reads YYEEEE. CDR3 size: 15 residues. Trimming pared 1 base from V and 0 bases from J, leaving 10 bases between. The chain employs TRBV5-6 and TRBJ1-1; D remains unclear. The source material was peripheral blood. This sequence originates from a human donor in a cohort sampled during active COVID-19. CDR3 protein: CASSLHSGMNTEAFF. The CDR3 region has the DNA TGTGCCAGCAGCTTGCATTCGGGTATGAACACTGAAGCTTTCTTT.